These T cell receptor beta chains were read from a single sample in a study of blood T cell repertoires in COVID-19. Measured with immunoSEQ multiplex PCR; TCRdb has only the in-frame clones, and not every one. The sample lists approximately 25,000 clones; approximately 86% were seen once. The sequencing input was peripheral blood. The receptor set was obtained from a human donor with acute or convalescent COVID-19. The donor label of this sample is uncertain. CDR3s include the opening cysteine and the closing phenylalanine or tryptophan. Fields, in order: J gene, D gene, clone size, V gene, CDR3 protein, CDR3 DNA. The D gene is left open where the match is weak. The size field is filled for only some rows; it gives once, few, many or a size class.

TRBJ2-3	.	.	TRBV5-4	CASSLVSQADTQYF	TGTGCCAGCAGCTTGGTTTCGCAGGCAGATACGCAGTATTTT
TRBJ2-2	.	.	TRBV7-9	CASSPQGAGELFF	TGTGCCAGCAGCCCCCAAGGGGCCGGGGAGCTGTTTTTT
TRBJ2-7	.	.	TRBV25-1	CASRQGNYEQYF	TGTGCCAGCAGACAGGGTAACTACGAGCAGTACTTC
TRBJ2-3	TRBD2	.	TRBV5-1	CASSLDTSGYTDTQYF	TGCGCCAGCAGCTTGGACACTAGCGGATACACAGATACGCAGTATTTT
TRBJ1-2	.	few	TRBV29-1	CSVVVFSVTGSLNYGYTF	TGCAGCGTTGTGGTTTTCTCAGTCACAGGGTCCCTCAACTATGGCTACACCTTC
TRBJ2-7	TRBD1	.	TRBV6-5	CASSHTGTGSEQYF	TGTGCCAGCAGCCACACCGGGACAGGGTCCGAGCAGTACTTC
TRBJ1-6	.	once	TRBV5-6	CASSPDNSPYNSPLHF	TGTGCCAGCAGCCCGGATAACAGCCCTTATAATTCACCCCTCCACTTT
TRBJ2-5	.	.	TRBV7-3	CASSLGVAPFQETQYF	TGTGCCAGCAGCTTAGGCGTAGCCCCTTTCCAAGAGACCCAGTACTTC
TRBJ2-1	.	.	TRBV5-1	CASSLEPVAGPYNEQFF	TGCGCCAGCAGCTTGGAGCCGGTCGCGGGGCCCTACAATGAGCAGTTCTTC
TRBJ1-1	TRBD1	.	TRBV7-8	CASSQIRQGKAFF	TGTGCCAGCAGCCAAATCAGACAGGGCAAAGCTTTCTTT
TRBJ2-7	TRBD1	.	TRBV10-2	CASKKGQGFYEQYF	TGCGCCAGCAAGAAGGGACAGGGTTTCTACGAGCAGTACTTC
TRBJ2-7	TRBD2	.	TRBV24-1	CATGPRGRLATYEQYF	TGTGCCACAGGGCCCAGGGGAAGACTAGCGACCTACGAGCAGTACTTC
TRBJ2-7	TRBD1	.	TRBV19	CASSPDRGLEQYF	TGTGCCAGTAGTCCGGACAGGGGGCTCGAGCAGTACTTC
TRBJ2-7	.	.	TRBV2	CASRGGTEQYF	TGTGCCAGTAGGGGGGGGACAGAGCAGTACTTC
TRBJ2-6	.	.	TRBV7-3	CASSQHSSGANVLTF	TGTGCCAGCAGCCAACACAGCTCTGGGGCCAACGTCCTGACTTTC
TRBJ2-1	.	.	TRBV11-3	CASSLDWTKYYNEQFF	TGTGCCAGCAGCTTAGATTGGACAAAGTACTACAATGAGCAGTTCTTC
TRBJ1-5	TRBD1	.	TRBV2	CASTPTGIGNQPQHF	TGTGCCAGCACCCCGACAGGGATCGGCAATCAGCCCCAGCATTTT
TRBJ2-1	.	.	TRBV29-1	CSVDLRQALSYNEQFF	TGCAGCGTTGACTTGAGACAGGCACTCTCCTACAATGAGCAGTTCTTC
TRBJ2-7	TRBD1	.	TRBV5-1	CASSQTGGPNEQYF	TGCGCCAGCAGCCAAACAGGGGGCCCCAACGAGCAGTACTTC
TRBJ2-2	.	.	TRBV7-2	CASSSPSGPNTGELFF	TGTGCCAGCAGCTCCCCCAGCGGACCGAACACCGGGGAGCTGTTTTTT
TRBJ2-1	TRBD2	.	TRBV5-1	CASSSPGLHNEQFF	TGCGCCAGCAGCTCCCCGGGACTACACAATGAGCAGTTCTTC
TRBJ2-3	TRBD2	.	TRBV4-3	CASSQTSGGADTQYF	TGCGCCAGCAGCCAGACTAGCGGGGGGGCAGATACGCAGTATTTT
TRBJ2-7	.	.	TRBV7-2	CASSFAPNYEQYF	TGTGCCAGCAGCTTCGCCCCTAACTACGAGCAGTACTTC
TRBJ2-1	TRBD1	.	TRBV4-3	CASSGGTGVYEQFF	TGCGCCAGCAGCGGGGGGACAGGGGTATATGAGCAGTTCTTC
TRBJ2-3	TRBD2	.	TRBV24-1	CATGRGGDDTQYF	TGTGCCACCGGACGGGGGGGAGACGATACGCAGTATTTT
TRBJ1-6	.	.	TRBV4-3	CASSQDEVGSPLHF	TGCGCCAGCAGCCAAGATGAGGTCGGTTCACCCCTCCACTTT
TRBJ2-4	TRBD1	once	TRBV5-1	CASSLAVAQGVKNIQYF	TGCGCCAGCAGCTTGGCGGTAGCGCAGGGGGTCAAAAACATTCAGTACTTC
TRBJ1-1	TRBD1	.	TRBV18	CASSPLGQSTGAFF	TGTGCCAGCTCACCCTTGGGACAGTCCACGGGGGCTTTCTTT
TRBJ2-3	TRBD1	.	TRBV7-8	CATGDSTDTQYF	TGTGCGACAGGGGATAGCACAGATACGCAGTATTTT
TRBJ1-5	.	few	TRBV18	CASSPHLDRASHGESNQPQHF	TGTGCCAGCTCACCACATCTCGACAGAGCGTCTCATGGTGAAAGCAATCAGCCCCAGCATTTT
TRBJ2-2	.	.	TRBV3-1/TRBV3-2	CASSQGPNTGELFF	TGTGCCAGCAGCCAGGGCCCGAACACCGGGGAGCTGTTTTTT
TRBJ1-2	.	few	TRBV11-2	CASSLDSRQGNYGYTF	TGTGCCAGCAGCTTAGATAGCCGCCAGGGGAACTATGGCTACACCTTC
TRBJ2-1	TRBD2	.	TRBV9	CASSPRASGYNEQFF	TGTGCCAGCAGCCCGAGGGCTAGCGGGTACAATGAGCAGTTCTTC
TRBJ2-3	.	.	TRBV5-4	CASSLDLADTQYF	TGTGCCAGCAGCTTGGACCTAGCAGATACGCAGTATTTT
TRBJ2-3	.	.	TRBV27	CASSPSTDTQYF	TGTGCCAGCAGTCCTAGCACAGATACGCAGTATTTT
TRBJ2-7	.	.	TRBV11-1	CASSLETEGTSYEQYF	TGTGCCAGCAGCTTAGAGACAGAGGGGACTTCCTACGAGCAGTACTTC
TRBJ2-5	TRBD1	.	TRBV7-2	CASSVDRVQETQYF	TGTGCCAGCAGCGTGGACAGGGTCCAAGAGACCCAGTACTTC
TRBJ2-3	.	once	TRBV6-6	CASSPTGGGTDTQYF	TGTGCCAGCAGCCCCACTGGGGGCGGCACAGATACGCAGTATTTT
TRBJ2-2	TRBD2	few	TRBV7-2	CASSPRGSGGPNTGELFF	TGTGCCAGCAGCCCTCGGGGTAGCGGGGGACCGAACACCGGGGAGCTGTTTTTT
TRBJ1-1	TRBD1	.	TRBV19	CASSTLPRTGGRTEAFF	TGTGCCAGTAGTACCCTCCCTCGGACAGGGGGGAGGACTGAAGCTTTCTTT
TRBJ1-1	.	few	TRBV7-3	CASSIRAGSGEAFF	TGTGCCAGCAGCATCCGCGCCGGATCGGGTGAAGCTTTCTTT
TRBJ2-3	TRBD1	few	TRBV19	CASSTGTGGLDTQYF	TGTGCCAGTAGTACCGGGACAGGGGGGTTGGATACGCAGTATTTT
TRBJ2-7	TRBD1	.	TRBV19	CASSTGQGISYEQYF	TGTGCCAGTAGTACGGGACAGGGAATCTCCTACGAGCAGTACTTC
TRBJ2-2	.	.	TRBV19	CASSIDTNTGELFF	TGTGCCAGTAGTATAGATACGAACACCGGGGAGCTGTTTTTT
TRBJ1-2	.	.	TRBV2	CASISGRQANYGYTF	TGTGCCAGCATATCAGGAAGGCAGGCCAACTATGGCTACACCTTC
TRBJ2-7	.	.	TRBV12-3/TRBV12-4	CASSRRRGYEQYF	TGTGCCAGCAGCCGTCGACGGGGCTACGAGCAGTACTTC
TRBJ1-4	.	.	TRBV5-1	CASSRTRGRGEKLFF	TGCGCCAGCAGCAGGACGAGGGGGAGGGGTGAAAAACTGTTTTTT
TRBJ1-3	TRBD1	.	TRBV7-2	CASSSSGQGSSGNTIYF	TGTGCCAGCAGCTCGTCAGGACAGGGCTCTTCTGGAAACACCATATATTTT
TRBJ2-5	.	.	TRBV24-1	CATLQRRGLFIGTQYF	TGTGCCACCCTGCAACGCAGGGGTCTATTTATTGGGACCCAGTACTTC
TRBJ1-1	TRBD1	.	TRBV20-1	CSARQGGAFF	TGCAGTGCCCGACAGGGCGGCGCTTTCTTT
TRBJ2-5	TRBD2	once	TRBV9	CASSVGASGGAWETQYF	TGTGCCAGCAGCGTAGGGGCTAGCGGGGGGGCGTGGGAGACCCAGTACTTC
TRBJ2-2	TRBD2	.	TRBV6-1	CASSERSGGIGELFF	TGTGCCAGCAGTGAGAGAAGCGGGGGGATCGGGGAGCTGTTTTTT
TRBJ2-1	.	.	TRBV18	CASSPVRDSQIGDEQFF	TGTGCCAGCTCACCAGTCAGGGATTCACAGATCGGCGATGAGCAGTTCTTC
TRBJ2-5	.	.	TRBV5-1	CASSQTSEGVWETQYF	TGCGCCAGCAGCCAGACTAGTGAGGGCGTATGGGAGACCCAGTACTTC
TRBJ1-2	.	.	TRBV29-1	CSVLHMGDYGYTF	TGCAGCGTCCTTCACATGGGAGACTATGGCTACACCTTC
TRBJ1-2	TRBD1	.	TRBV6-5	CASSPGTVANYGYTF	TGTGCCAGCAGTCCCGGGACAGTGGCTAACTATGGCTACACCTTC
TRBJ1-1	TRBD1	.	TRBV5-5	CASSPPGQGMLGTEAFF	TGTGCCAGCAGCCCGCCGGGACAGGGCATGTTGGGGACTGAAGCTTTCTTT
TRBJ2-3	TRBD1	.	TRBV29-1	CSAGQGAGDTQYF	TGCAGCGCAGGACAGGGGGCTGGAGATACGCAGTATTTT